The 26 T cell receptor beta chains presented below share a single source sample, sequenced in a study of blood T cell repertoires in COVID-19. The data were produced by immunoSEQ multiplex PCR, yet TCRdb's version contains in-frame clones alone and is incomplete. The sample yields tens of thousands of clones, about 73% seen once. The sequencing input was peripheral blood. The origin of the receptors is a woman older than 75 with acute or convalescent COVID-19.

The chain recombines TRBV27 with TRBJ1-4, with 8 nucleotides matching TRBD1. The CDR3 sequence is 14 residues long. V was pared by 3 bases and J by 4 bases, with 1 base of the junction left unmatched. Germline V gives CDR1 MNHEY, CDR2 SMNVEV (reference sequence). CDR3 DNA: TGTGCCAGCAGTTTGACAGGGGTTAATGAAAAACTGTTTTTT. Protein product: CASSLTGVNEKLFF.

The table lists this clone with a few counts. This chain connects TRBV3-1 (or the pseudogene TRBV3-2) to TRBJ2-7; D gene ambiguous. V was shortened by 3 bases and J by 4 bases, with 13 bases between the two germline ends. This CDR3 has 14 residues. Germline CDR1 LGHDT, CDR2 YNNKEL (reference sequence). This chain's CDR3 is CASSQVPGGYEQYF. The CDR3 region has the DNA TGTGCCAGCAGCCAGGTTCCGGGTGGGTACGAGCAGTACTTC.

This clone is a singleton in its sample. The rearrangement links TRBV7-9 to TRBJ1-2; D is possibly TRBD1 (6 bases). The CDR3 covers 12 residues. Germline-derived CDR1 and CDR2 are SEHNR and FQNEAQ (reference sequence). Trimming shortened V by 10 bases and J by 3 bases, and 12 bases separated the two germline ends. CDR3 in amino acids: CAIRTGYYGYTF. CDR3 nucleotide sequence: TGTGCCATCCGAACAGGGTACTATGGCTACACCTTC.

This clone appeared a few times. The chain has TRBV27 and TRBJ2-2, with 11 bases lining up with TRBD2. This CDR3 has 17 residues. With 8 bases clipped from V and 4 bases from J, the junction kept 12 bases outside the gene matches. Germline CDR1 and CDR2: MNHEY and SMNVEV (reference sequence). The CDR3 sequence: CASGSLSGRATTGELFF. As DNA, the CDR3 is TGTGCCAGCGGATCACTTAGCGGGAGGGCCACCACCGGGGAGCTGTTTTTT.

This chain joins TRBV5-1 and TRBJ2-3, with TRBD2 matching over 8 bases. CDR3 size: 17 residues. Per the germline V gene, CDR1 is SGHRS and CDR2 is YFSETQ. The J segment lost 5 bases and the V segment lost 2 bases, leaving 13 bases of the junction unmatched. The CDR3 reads CASSFYEAREVVDTQYF. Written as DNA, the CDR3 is TGCGCCAGCAGCTTTTATGAGGCGCGGGAGGTGGTAGATACGCAGTATTTT.

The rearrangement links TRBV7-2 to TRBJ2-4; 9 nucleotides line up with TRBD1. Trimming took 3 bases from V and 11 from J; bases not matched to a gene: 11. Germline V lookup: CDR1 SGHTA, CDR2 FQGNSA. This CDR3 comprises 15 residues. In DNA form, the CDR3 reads TGTGCCAGCAGCTTCTCACCGGGACAGGGAAATGTTCAGTACTTC. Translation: CASSFSPGQGNVQYF.

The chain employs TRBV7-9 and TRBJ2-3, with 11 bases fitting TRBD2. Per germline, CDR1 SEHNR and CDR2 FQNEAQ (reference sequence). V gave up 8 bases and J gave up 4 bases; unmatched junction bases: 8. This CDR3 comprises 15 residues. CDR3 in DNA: TGTGCCAGCCAGAATAGCGGGAGGGCCCCAGATACGCAGTATTTT. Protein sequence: CASQNSGRAPDTQYF.

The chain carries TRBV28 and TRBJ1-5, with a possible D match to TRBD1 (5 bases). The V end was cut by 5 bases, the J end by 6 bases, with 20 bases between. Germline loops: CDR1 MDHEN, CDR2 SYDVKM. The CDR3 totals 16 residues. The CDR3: CASSRRGSVEAQPQHF. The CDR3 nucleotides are TGTGCCAGCAGTCGACGGGGGTCGGTTGAAGCTCAGCCCCAGCATTTT.

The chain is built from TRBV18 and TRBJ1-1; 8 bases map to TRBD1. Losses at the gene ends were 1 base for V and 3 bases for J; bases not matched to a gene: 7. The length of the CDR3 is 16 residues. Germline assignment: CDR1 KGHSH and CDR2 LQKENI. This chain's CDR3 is CASSPQVGQGDTEAFF. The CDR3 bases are TGTGCCAGCTCACCACAAGTTGGACAGGGCGACACTGAAGCTTTCTTT. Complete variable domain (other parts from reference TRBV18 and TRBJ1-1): NAGVMQNPRHLVRRRGQEARLRCSPMKGHSHVYWYRQLPEEGLKFMVYLQKENIIDESGMPKERFSAEFPKEGPSILRIQQVVRGDSAAYFCASSPQVGQGDTEAFFGQGTRLTVV.

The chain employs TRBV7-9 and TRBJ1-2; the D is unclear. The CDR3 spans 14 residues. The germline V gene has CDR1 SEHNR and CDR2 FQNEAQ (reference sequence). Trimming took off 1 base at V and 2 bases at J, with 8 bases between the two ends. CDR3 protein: CASSLVVPNYGYTF. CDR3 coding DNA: TGTGCCAGCAGCTTAGTTGTCCCAAACTATGGCTACACCTTC.

CDR3 nucleotide sequence: TGTGCCAGCAGTTTCCCACCTTTGCGGACAGGGACCCCCGGTGGAAACACCATATATTTT. Protein sequence: CASSFPPLRTGTPGGNTIYF. The chain couples TRBV28 to TRBJ1-3; 8 bases are a match to TRBD1. The germline V gene has CDR1 MDHEN and CDR2 SYDVKM. The V and J ends lost 3 bases and 3 bases, in that order; junction bases with no gene match: 19. The CDR3 extends over 20 amino acids.

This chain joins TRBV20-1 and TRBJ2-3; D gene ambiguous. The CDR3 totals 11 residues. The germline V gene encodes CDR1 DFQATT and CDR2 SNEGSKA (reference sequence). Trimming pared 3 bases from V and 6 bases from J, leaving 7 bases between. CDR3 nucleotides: TGCAGTGCTAGGCGAGTGGATACGCAGTATTTT. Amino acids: CSARRVDTQYF.

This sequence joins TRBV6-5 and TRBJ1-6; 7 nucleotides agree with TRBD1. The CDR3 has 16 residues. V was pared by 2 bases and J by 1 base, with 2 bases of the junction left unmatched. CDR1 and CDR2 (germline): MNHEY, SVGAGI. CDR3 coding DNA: TGTGCCAGCAGTTACAGGGGGCAGTCCTATAATTCACCCCTCCACTTT. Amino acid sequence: CASSYRGQSYNSPLHF.

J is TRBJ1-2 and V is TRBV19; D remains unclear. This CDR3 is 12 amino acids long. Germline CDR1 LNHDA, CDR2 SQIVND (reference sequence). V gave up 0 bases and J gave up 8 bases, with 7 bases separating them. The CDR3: CASSIDEVGYTF. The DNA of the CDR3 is TGTGCCAGTAGTATAGATGAGGTCGGCTACACCTTC.

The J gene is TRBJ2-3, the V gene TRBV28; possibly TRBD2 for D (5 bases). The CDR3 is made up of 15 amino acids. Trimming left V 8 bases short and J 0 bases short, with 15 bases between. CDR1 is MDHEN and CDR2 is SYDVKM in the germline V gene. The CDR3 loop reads CASYSRGPSTDTQYF. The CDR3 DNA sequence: TGTGCCAGCTATAGTCGCGGGCCTAGCACAGATACGCAGTATTTT.

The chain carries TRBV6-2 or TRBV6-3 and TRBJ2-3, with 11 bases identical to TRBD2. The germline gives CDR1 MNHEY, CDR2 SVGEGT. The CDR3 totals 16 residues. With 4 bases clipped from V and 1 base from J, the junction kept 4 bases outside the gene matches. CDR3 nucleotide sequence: TGTGCCAGCAGTTTAGCGACTAGCGGGGGCACAGATACGCAGTATTTT. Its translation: CASSLATSGGTDTQYF.

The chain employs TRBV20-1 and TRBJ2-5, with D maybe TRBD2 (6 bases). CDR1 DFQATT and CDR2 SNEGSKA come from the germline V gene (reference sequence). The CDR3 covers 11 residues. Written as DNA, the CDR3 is TGCAGCGGGGGTCTCCAAGAGACCCAGTACTTC. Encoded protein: CSGGLQETQYF.

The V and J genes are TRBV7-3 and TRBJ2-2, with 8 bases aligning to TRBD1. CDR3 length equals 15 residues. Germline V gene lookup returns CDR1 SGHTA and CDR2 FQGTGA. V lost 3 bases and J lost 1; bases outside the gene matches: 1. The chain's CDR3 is CASSFGQGNTGELFF. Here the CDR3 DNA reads TGTGCCAGCAGCTTCGGACAGGGGAACACCGGGGAGCTGTTTTTT.

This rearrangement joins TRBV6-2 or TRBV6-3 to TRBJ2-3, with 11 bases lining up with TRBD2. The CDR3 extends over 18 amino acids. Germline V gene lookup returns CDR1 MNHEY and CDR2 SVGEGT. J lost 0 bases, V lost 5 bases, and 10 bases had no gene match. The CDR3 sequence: CASSVPSGRTPSTDTQYF. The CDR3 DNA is TGTGCCAGCAGTGTACCTAGCGGGAGGACCCCTAGCACAGATACGCAGTATTTT.

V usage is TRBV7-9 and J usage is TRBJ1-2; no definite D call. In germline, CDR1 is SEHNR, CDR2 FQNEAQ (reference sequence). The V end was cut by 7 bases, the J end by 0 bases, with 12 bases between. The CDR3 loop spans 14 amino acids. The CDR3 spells CASTPLYANYGYTF. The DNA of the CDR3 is TGTGCCAGCACCCCCCTCTATGCTAACTATGGCTACACCTTC.

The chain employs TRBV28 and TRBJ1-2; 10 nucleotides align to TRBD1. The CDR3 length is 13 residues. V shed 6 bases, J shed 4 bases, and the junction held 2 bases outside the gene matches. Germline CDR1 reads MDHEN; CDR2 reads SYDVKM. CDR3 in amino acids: CASRRQGAYGYTF. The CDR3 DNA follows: TGTGCCAGCAGACGACAGGGGGCCTATGGCTACACCTTC.

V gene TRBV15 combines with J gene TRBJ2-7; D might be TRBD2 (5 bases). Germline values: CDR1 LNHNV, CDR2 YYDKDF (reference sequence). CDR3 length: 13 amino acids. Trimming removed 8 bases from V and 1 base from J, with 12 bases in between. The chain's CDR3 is CATSGVQSYEQYF. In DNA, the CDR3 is TGTGCCACCTCCGGGGTGCAATCCTACGAGCAGTACTTC.

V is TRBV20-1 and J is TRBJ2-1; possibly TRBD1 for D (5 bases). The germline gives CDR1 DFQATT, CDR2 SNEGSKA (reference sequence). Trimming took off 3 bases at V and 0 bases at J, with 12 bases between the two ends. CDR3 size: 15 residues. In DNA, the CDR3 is TGCAGTGCTAGTAGGGGCCAGGGCTCCTACAATGAGCAGTTCTTC. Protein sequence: CSASRGQGSYNEQFF.

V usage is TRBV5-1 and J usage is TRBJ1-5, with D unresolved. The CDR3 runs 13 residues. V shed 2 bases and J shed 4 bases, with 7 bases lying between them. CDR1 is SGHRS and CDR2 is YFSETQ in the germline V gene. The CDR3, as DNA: TGCGCCAGCAGCTTACGGGGTAATCAGCCCCAGCATTTT. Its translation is CASSLRGNQPQHF.

The CDR3 DNA reads TGTGCCAGCAGTCTTACCCGGACACATGGCTACACCTTC. Translated: CASSLTRTHGYTF. The V and J genes are TRBV12-3 or TRBV12-4 and TRBJ1-2, with a tentative D call TRBD1 (5 bases). V was pared by 5 bases and J by 6 bases, with 13 bases between. This CDR3 comprises 13 residues.

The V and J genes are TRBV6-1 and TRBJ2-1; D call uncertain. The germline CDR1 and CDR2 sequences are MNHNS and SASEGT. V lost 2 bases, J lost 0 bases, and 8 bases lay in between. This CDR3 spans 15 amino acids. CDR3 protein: CASSEMSVSYNEQFF. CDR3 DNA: TGTGCCAGCAGTGAAATGTCAGTCTCCTACAATGAGCAGTTCTTC.